This TCR beta chain stems from a study of cytotoxic CD8 clonotypes in ibrutinib-treated CLL. Study-level points and caveats: At progression, clonality fell back toward baseline after rising at ibrutinib response.

Clones were sequenced by immunoSEQ multiplex PCR, and TCRdb holds only the in-frame ones, with some missing. Here the sample spans fewer than 50,000 clones, 55% to 75% being singletons. Details on this clone: What it binds is unknown.

Per germline, CDR1 SGHDT and CDR2 YYEEEE. This CDR3 comprises 16 residues. V lost 4 bases and J 0 bases, leaving 14 bases between the germline ends. The sequence was obtained from a human donor with chronic lymphocytic leukemia. The chain links TRBV5-6 to TRBJ2-1; no firm D call. Sequencing used PBMCs, obtained after 12 months of ibrutinib treatment. The CDR3 region is CASSRPEGNSYNEQFF. DNA of the CDR3: TGTGCCAGCAGCAGGCCCGAAGGGAACTCCTACAATGAGCAGTTCTTC.